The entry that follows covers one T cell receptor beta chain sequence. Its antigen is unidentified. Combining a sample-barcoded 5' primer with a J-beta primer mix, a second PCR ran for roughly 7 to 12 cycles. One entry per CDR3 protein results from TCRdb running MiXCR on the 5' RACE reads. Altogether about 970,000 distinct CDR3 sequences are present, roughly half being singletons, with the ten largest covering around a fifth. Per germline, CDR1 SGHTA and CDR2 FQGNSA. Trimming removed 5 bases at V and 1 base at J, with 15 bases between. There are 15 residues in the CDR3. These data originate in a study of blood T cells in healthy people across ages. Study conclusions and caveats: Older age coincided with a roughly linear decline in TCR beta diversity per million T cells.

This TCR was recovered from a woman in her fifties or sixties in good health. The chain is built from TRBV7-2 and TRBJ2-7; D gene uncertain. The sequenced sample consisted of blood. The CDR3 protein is CASSLSKSKSYEQYF. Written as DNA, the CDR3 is TGTGCCAGCAGCCTAAGCAAGAGTAAGTCCTACGAGCAGTACTTC.